Shown below are 6 T cell receptor beta chains from a single sample sequenced in a study of breast tumors, draining lymph nodes, adjacent tissues. Breast cancer patients provided tissue from their axillary draining lymph nodes. TCRdb passed the multiplex PCR reads through MiXCR, listing each CDR3 protein once. Counted here are 120,000 or so distinct CDR3 sequences, 15% to 20% occurring once; the ten biggest clones make up 3% to 4%. The sequenced sample consisted of axillary lymph node tissue. The receptor set was obtained from a female donor with breast cancer. Some clones in this sample may be carry-over from other donors' samples.

V and J are TRBV5-6 and TRBJ2-2; D ambiguous. Germline CDR1 and CDR2: SGHDT and YYEEEE. Trimming left V 0 bases short and J 1 base short, with 13 bases between. The CDR3 extends over 17 amino acids. The DNA for the CDR3 is TGTGCCAGCAGCTTGGCCAGACGGACCTTGAACACCGGGGAGCTGTTTTTT. As protein: CASSLARRTLNTGELFF. The variable domain in full, completed from reference TRBV5-6 and TRBJ2-2, reads DAGVTQSPTHLIKTRGQQVTLRCSPKSGHDTVSWYQQALGQGPQFIFQYYEEEERQRGNFPDRFSGHQFPNYSSELNVNALLLGDSALYLCASSLARRTLNTGELFFGEGSRLTVL.

This clonotype occurred many times. V is TRBV5-1 and J is TRBJ2-3; 8 bases align to TRBD2. V was clipped by 6 bases and J by 0 bases; unmatched bases: 6. CDR1 is SGHRS, CDR2 YFSETQ, per germline. This CDR3 is 15 amino acids long. CDR3 in amino acids: CASTVLAGSTDTQYF. CDR3 in DNA: TGCGCCAGCACTGTCTTAGCGGGGAGCACAGATACGCAGTATTTT.

Ten or more counts support this clonotype. The DNA of the CDR3 is TGTGCCACCAGCACCGGGACGTTCTATAATTCACCCCTCCACTTT. It codes for CATSTGTFYNSPLHF. The chain recombines TRBV15 with TRBJ1-6; a possible D gene is TRBD1 (5 bases). This CDR3 is built from 15 residues. CDR1 LNHNV and CDR2 YYDKDF come from the germline V gene (reference sequence). The V and J ends lost 4 bases and 3 bases respectively, with 10 bases between them.

This clonotype has just one count. A much more abundant neighbour one base away suggests this may be a read error. The chain joins TRBV5-1 to TRBJ2-7, with 11 bases aligning to TRBD1. Germline lookup yields CDR1 SGHRS and CDR2 YFSETQ. The CDR3 sequence is 17 residues long. V gave up 3 bases and J gave up 4 bases; unmatched junction bases: 12. This chain's CDR3 is CASSWTTGTGGVYEQYF. The DNA of the CDR3 is TGCGCCAGCAGCTGGACTACCGGGACAGGGGGTGTGTACGAGCAGTACTTC.

Notes on this clonotype: The conserved phenylalanine or tryptophan normally closing the CDR3 is absent here, so this likely arose from a read error. The chain recombines TRBV7-7 with TRBJ2-3; D might be TRBD1 or TRBD2, each matching 5 bases. The CDR3 loop spans 13 amino acids. Germline loops: CDR1 SSHAT, CDR2 FNYEAQ (reference sequence). The CDR3 loop reads CASSIGETDTQYS. In nucleotides, the CDR3 is TGTGCTAGCAGCATAGGGGAGACAGATACGCAGTATTCT.

This clonotype was recorded at least ten times. This chain links TRBV4-2 with TRBJ2-1; D could derive from TRBD1 or TRBD2 (5 bases each). V dropped 3 bases and J dropped 0 bases, with 12 bases sitting between them. CDR3 length equals 16 residues. Germline values: CDR1 LGHNA, CDR2 YNFKEQ. The CDR3 nucleotides read TGTGCCAGCAGCCAGGTCGGGGCGAGCTCCTACAATGAGCAGTTCTTC. Its protein is CASSQVGASSYNEQFF.